The 17 T cell receptor beta chains below come from one sample, sequenced in a study of T cells in Graves' hyperthyroidism and ophthalmopathy. RNA transcripts yielded amplified TCR beta CDR3 regions. Using the HTBI primer set, a first-round RT-PCR was run on the TCR CDR3. TCRdb analysed the multiplex PCR reads with MiXCR anew, one entry per CDR3 protein. The table includes 350,000 to 450,000 distinct CDR3 sequences, approximately 13% detected once. The sequencing sample was made of blood. These receptors all come from a woman aged 55-69 years with Graves' hyperthyroidism.

A remark on this clonotype: A much larger clone is a single base away; this may be a read error. J is TRBJ1-5 and V is TRBV18, with 7 bases fitting TRBD1. Germline V gene lookup returns CDR1 KGHSH and CDR2 LQKENI. This CDR3 is built from 13 residues. The V and J ends lost 7 bases and 4 bases, in that order; junction bases with no gene match: 4. This CDR3 reads CASYPTGNQPQHF. CDR3 nucleotide sequence: TGTGCCAGCTACCCGACAGGGAATCAGCCCCAGCATTTT.

This clonotype occurred many times. The rearrangement uses TRBV28 and TRBJ2-7; 8 bases map to TRBD2. With V trimmed by 2 bases and J by 3 bases, 6 bases remained unmatched. The germline V gene has CDR1 MDHEN and CDR2 SYDVKM. The CDR3 has 15 amino acids. CDR3: CASSLAGGDNYEQYF. The CDR3, as DNA: TGTGCCAGCAGTTTAGCGGGAGGTGATAACTACGAGCAGTACTTC.

This clonotype was seen a handful of times. J is TRBJ1-5 and V is TRBV19; D ambiguous. From germline, CDR1 is LNHDA and CDR2 SQIVND (reference sequence). The CDR3 covers 14 residues. Trimming took 3 bases from V and 0 from J, leaving 6 bases between them. CDR3 region: CASSIESSNQPQHF. The CDR3 DNA is TGTGCCAGTAGTATCGAAAGTAGCAATCAGCCCCAGCATTTT.

The chain has TRBV29-1 and TRBJ1-5; no firm D call. The DNA end is more similar to TRBJ2-3, so the J call may be wrong. Germline CDR1 and CDR2: SQVTM and ANQGSEA. The CDR3 consists of 13 residues. CDR3 protein: CSVALGVNQPQYF. The CDR3 bases are TGCAGCGTAGCCCTTGGAGTAAATCAGCCCCAGTATTTT.

This clonotype has at least ten counts. This chain connects TRBV20-1 to TRBJ1-3; D is undetermined. Germline values: CDR1 DFQATT, CDR2 SNEGSKA (reference sequence). Between the trimmed V and J ends, which lost 6 bases and 0 bases, there was a span of 9 bases. CDR3 length: 13 amino acids. The CDR3 sequence: CSALSTSGNTIYF. CDR3 coding DNA: TGCAGTGCCCTCTCGACCTCTGGAAACACCATATATTTT.

The V and J genes are TRBV5-6 and TRBJ2-5; TRBD2 aligns across 8 bases. This CDR3 is built from 15 residues. The J segment lost 5 bases and the V segment lost 3 bases, leaving 9 bases of the junction unmatched. Germline values: CDR1 SGHDT, CDR2 YYEEEE. The CDR3 loop reads CASSSSGSAWETQYF. CDR3 nucleotides: TGTGCCAGCAGCTCCAGCGGGAGTGCATGGGAGACCCAGTACTTC.

Comments on this clonotype: A read error may explain this, as a much larger clone is one base away. The chain joins TRBV7-9 to TRBJ1-5; D may be TRBD1 (5 bases). CDR1 and CDR2 (germline): SEHNR, FQNEAQ (reference sequence). The CDR3 extends over 14 amino acids. CDR3 nucleotides: TGTGCCAGCAGCAAGACAGTTTCAGATCAGCCCGAGCATTTT. It specifies CASSKTVSDQPEHF.

Concerning this clonotype: This may be a read error, as it is one base from a much larger clone. The genes are TRBV12-3 or TRBV12-4 and TRBJ1-3; D ambiguous. This CDR3 is 11 amino acids long. With 6 bases removed from V and 2 bases from J, the gap between germline ends came to 2 bases. The CDR3: CASSPGNTIYF. CDR3 nucleotide sequence: TGTGCCAGCAGCCCTGGAAACACCATATATTTT.

V is TRBV14 and J is TRBJ2-3; no reliable D call. The CDR3 length is 11 residues. Germline assignment: CDR1 SGHDN and CDR2 FVKESK. The germline V and J ends were trimmed by 3 bases and 7 bases, with 5 bases remaining between them. This CDR3 is CASSQGYTQYF. In nucleotides, the CDR3 is TGTGCCAGCAGCCAGGGGTATACGCAGTATTTT.

Comment on this clonotype: A junction boundary mismatches the germline segment, possibly from a read error. The rearrangement links TRBV19 to TRBJ2-6; D is perhaps TRBD1 or TRBD2 (5 bases each). The CDR3 is 17 residues long. The germline gives CDR1 LNHDA, CDR2 SQIVND (reference sequence). CDR3 sequence (DNA): TGTGCCAGTAGTACCTTTTCCGGGGCCTCTGGGGCCAACGTCCTGGCTTTC. This codes for CASSTFSGASGANVLAF.

This clonotype was counted many times. Here the CDR3 reads CASSLGSGTMMNTEAFF. Written as DNA, the CDR3 is TGTGCCAGCAGCTTAGGTTCCGGGACAATGATGAACACTGAAGCTTTCTTT. The V call is TRBV7-9, the J call TRBJ1-1, with D perhaps matching TRBD1 (6 bases). V lost 1 base, J lost 0 bases, and 15 bases lay in between. From germline, CDR1 is SEHNR and CDR2 FQNEAQ (reference sequence). This CDR3 is 17 amino acids long. The complete variable domain, with remaining parts taken from reference TRBV7-9 and TRBJ1-1, reads DTGVSQNPRHKITKRGQNVTFRCDPISEHNRLYWYRQTLGQGPEFLTYFQNEAQLEKSRLLSDRFSAERPKGSFSTLEIQRTEQGDSAMYLCASSLGSGTMMNTEAFFGQGTRLTVV.

The CDR3 loop is CASSLVGGDNTGELFF. Written as DNA, the CDR3 is TGCGCCAGCAGCTTGGTGGGCGGGGACAACACCGGGGAGCTGTTTTTT. The chain carries TRBV5-1 and TRBJ2-2, with D possibly being TRBD2 (6 bases). The V end lost 0 bases, the J end lost 2 bases, and 11 bases lay between the germline ends. The CDR3 length is 16 residues. The germline V gene has CDR1 SGHRS and CDR2 YFSETQ.

The chain couples TRBV9 to TRBJ2-2, with 12 bases aligning to TRBD2. V lost 4 bases and J lost 6; bases outside the gene matches: 13. This CDR3 is built from 18 residues. CDR1 and CDR2 (germline): SGDLS, YYNGEE. CDR3 sequence (DNA): TGTGCCAGCAGCCCCACCAGGACCCTAGCGGGAGGGGCCGGGGAGCTGTTTTTT. Protein product: CASSPTRTLAGGAGELFF.

This clonotype occurred many times. This chain uses TRBV30 with TRBJ1-1; D uncertain. Germline CDR1 is GTSNPN and CDR2 is SVGIG (reference sequence). Deletions cut 2 bases from V and 1 base from J, with 8 bases between. The CDR3 extends over 13 amino acids. CDR3 amino acids: CAWSLSGNTEAFF. The CDR3 bases are TGTGCCTGGAGTCTTTCAGGGAACACTGAAGCTTTCTTT. The full variable domain, with the rest looked up from reference TRBV30 and TRBJ1-1, is SQTIHQWPATLVQPVGSPLSLECTVEGTSNPNLYWYRQAAGRGLQLLFYSVGIGQISSEVPQNLSASRPQDRQFILSSKKLLLSDSGFYLCAWSLSGNTEAFFGQGTRLTVV.

This clonotype was seen at least ten times. V gene TRBV24-1 combines with J gene TRBJ2-5, with 12 positions matching TRBD2. The V segment lost 3 bases and the J segment 5 bases; nucleotides outside the gene matches: 6. The germline gives CDR1 KGHDR, CDR2 SFDVKD. There are 16 residues in the CDR3. CDR3 region: CATSDRLAGDRETQYF. The DNA for the CDR3 is TGTGCCACCAGTGATCGACTAGCGGGAGACAGGGAGACCCAGTACTTC.

This clonotype was recorded many times. The V call is TRBV5-6, the J call TRBJ2-3; 8 positions agree with TRBD1. V was clipped by 2 bases and J by 5 bases; unmatched bases: 4. This CDR3 is 14 amino acids long. CDR1 is SGHDT, CDR2 YYEEEE, per germline. CDR3 sequence reads: CASSFQGAGDTQYF. CDR3 in DNA: TGTGCCAGCAGCTTTCAGGGGGCGGGAGATACGCAGTATTTT.

This clonotype was counted ten times or more. The chain couples TRBV27 to TRBJ2-7; TRBD2 is a possible D gene (7 bases). The CDR3 is made up of 17 amino acids. Looked up from germline, CDR1 is MNHEY and CDR2 is SMNVEV (reference sequence). The ends were cut back, 5 bases at V and 4 bases at J, with 24 bases in the middle. This chain's CDR3 is CASSVQGGGSGRYEQYF. CDR3 coding DNA: TGTGCCAGCAGTGTACAGGGAGGCGGGAGTGGGAGGTACGAGCAGTACTTC.